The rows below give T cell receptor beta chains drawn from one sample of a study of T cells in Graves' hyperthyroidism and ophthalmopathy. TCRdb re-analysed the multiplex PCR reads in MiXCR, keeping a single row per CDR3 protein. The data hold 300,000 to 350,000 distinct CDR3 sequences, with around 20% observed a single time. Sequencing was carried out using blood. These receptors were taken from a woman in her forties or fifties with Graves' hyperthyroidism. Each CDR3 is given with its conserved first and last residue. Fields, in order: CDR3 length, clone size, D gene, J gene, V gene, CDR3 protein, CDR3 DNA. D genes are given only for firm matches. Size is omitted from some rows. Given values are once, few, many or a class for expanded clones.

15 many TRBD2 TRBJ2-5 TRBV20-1 CSARGLAGGQETQYF TGCAGTGCTAGGGGACTAGCGGGGGGCCAAGAGACCCAGTACTTC
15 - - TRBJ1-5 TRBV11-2 CASSPDPYSNQPQHF TGTGCCAGCAGTCCGGACCCCTATAGCAATCAGCCCCAGCATTTT
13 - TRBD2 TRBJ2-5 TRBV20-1 CSAHGTSRETQYF TGCAGTGCCCACGGGACTAGCAGGGAGACCCAGTACTTC
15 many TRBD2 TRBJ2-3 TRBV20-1 CSARGASGKADTQYF TGCAGTGCTAGAGGGGCTAGCGGGAAGGCAGATACGCAGTATTTT
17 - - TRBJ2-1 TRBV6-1 CASSTAPTAPSYNEQFF TGTGCCAGCAGCACCGCCCCGACAGCCCCCTCCTACAATGAGCAGTTCTTC
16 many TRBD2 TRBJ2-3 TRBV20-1 CSASLLSGGSTDTQYF TGCAGTGCTAGTCTCCTTAGCGGGGGATCCACAGATACGCAGTATTTT
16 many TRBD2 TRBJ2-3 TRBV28 CASRERGGRYTDTQYF TGTGCCAGCAGAGAGCGGGGGGGGCGGTACACAGATACGCAGTATTTT
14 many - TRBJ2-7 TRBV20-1 CSARDRRLFYEQYF TGCAGTGCTAGAGATCGGAGACTATTCTACGAGCAGTACTTC
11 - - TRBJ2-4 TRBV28 CARWGKNIQYF TGTGCCAGGTGGGGCAAAAACATTCAGTACTTC
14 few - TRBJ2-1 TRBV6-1 CASSYLARDNEQFF TGTGCCAGCAGCTACTTAGCTAGGGACAATGAGCAGTTCTTC
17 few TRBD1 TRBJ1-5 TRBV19 CASSTYRGGGSNQPQHF TGTGCCAGTAGTACTTACAGGGGCGGCGGTAGCAATCAGCCCCAGCATTTT
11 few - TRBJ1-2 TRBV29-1 CSVRQGHGYTF TGCAGCGTTAGGCAGGGCCATGGCTACACCTTC
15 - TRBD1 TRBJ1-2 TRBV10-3 CAISESGQGGYGYTF TGTGCCATCAGTGAATCGGGACAGGGGGGCTATGGCTACACCTTC
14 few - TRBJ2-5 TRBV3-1 CASSQRSGQETQYF TGTGCCAGCAGCCAAAGGAGCGGGCAAGAGACCCAGTACTTC
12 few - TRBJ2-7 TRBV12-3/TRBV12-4 CASNLGENEQYF TGTGCCAGCAACCTGGGGGAGAACGAGCAGTACTTC
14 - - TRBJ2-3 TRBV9 CASSLTLPPDTQYF TGTGCCAGCAGCTTGACGCTCCCTCCGGATACGCAGTATTTT
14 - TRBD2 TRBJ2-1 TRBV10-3 CAISREGRGDEQFF TGTGCCATCAGCCGGGAGGGCCGCGGGGATGAGCAGTTCTTC
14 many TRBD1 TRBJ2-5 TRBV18 CASSRRQGEKTQYF TGTGCCAGCTCACGCCGACAGGGAGAGAAGACCCAGTACTTC
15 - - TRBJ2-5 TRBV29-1 CSVVKPSVLGETQYF TGCAGCGTAGTAAAGCCTAGTGTCCTGGGGGAGACCCAGTACTTC
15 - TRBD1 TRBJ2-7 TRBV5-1 CASSLGGQGTYEQYF TGCGCCAGCAGCTTGGGAGGACAGGGGACATACGAGCAGTACTTC
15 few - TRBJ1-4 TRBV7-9 CASSPLGSLNEKLFF TGTGCCAGCAGCCCCCTTGGGTCCCTTAATGAAAAACTGTTTTTT
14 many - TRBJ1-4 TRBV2 CASSESRKGEKLFF TGTGCCAGCAGTGAATCGAGGAAGGGTGAAAAACTGTTTTTT
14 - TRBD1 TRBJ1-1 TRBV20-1 CSAHRGPMNTEAFF TGCAGTGCTCATAGGGGGCCCATGAACACTGAAGCTTTCTTT
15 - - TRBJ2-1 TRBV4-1 CASSQTTGGENEQFF TGCGCCAGCAGCCAAACGACAGGTGGCGAGAATGAGCAGTTCTTC
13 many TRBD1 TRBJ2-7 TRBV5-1 CASSRDRTYEQYF TGTGCCAGCAGTCGGGACAGAACCTACGAGCAGTACTTC
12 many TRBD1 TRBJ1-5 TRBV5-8 CASSPDRGRGHF TGTGCCAGCAGCCCCGACAGGGGTAGGGGACATTTT
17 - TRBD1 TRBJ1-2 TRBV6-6 CASSYAPGQFINYGYTF TGTGCCAGCAGTTACGCCCCGGGACAGTTTATTAACTATGGCTACACCTTC
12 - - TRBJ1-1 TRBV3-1 CASSHLGTEAFF TGTGCCAGCAGCCATCTGGGGACTGAAGCTTTCTTT
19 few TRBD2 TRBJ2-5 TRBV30 CAWIPGGLAGGRYQETQYF TGTGCCTGGATCCCTGGGGGACTAGCGGGGGGCCGGTACCAAGAGACCCAGTACTTC
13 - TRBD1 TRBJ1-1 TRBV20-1 CSARGTGDTEAFF TGCAGTGCTAGAGGGACAGGGGACACTGAAGCTTTCTTT
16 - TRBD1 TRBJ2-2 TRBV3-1 CASSQASGDRAGELFF TGTGCCAGCAGCCAAGCAAGTGGGGACAGGGCCGGGGAGCTGTTTTTT
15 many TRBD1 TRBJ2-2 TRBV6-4 CASRAGTGVTGELFF TGTGCCAGCAGAGCCGGGACAGGGGTGACCGGGGAGCTGTTTTTT
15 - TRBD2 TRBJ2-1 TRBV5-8 CASSWGLADYNEQFF TGTGCCAGCAGCTGGGGACTAGCGGACTACAATGAGCAGTTCTTC
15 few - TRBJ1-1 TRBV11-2 CASSLRRGLNTEAFF TGTGCCAGCAGCTTACGGCGGGGTCTGAACACTGAAGCTTTCTTT
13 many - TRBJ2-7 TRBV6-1 CASSEERGYEQYF TGTGCCAGCAGTGAAGAACGGGGATACGAGCAGTACTTC
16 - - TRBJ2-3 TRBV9 CASSVGVAATTDTQYF TGTGCCAGCAGCGTAGGGGTAGCGGCTACCACAGATACGCAGTATTTT
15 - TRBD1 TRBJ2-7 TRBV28 CTSIPRDRGSYEQYF TGTACCAGCATCCCCCGGGACAGGGGTTCCTACGAGCAGTACTTC
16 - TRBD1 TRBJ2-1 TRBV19 CASSPTDRGRNNEQFF TGTGCCAGTAGTCCCACGGACAGGGGGCGAAACAATGAGCAGTTCTTC